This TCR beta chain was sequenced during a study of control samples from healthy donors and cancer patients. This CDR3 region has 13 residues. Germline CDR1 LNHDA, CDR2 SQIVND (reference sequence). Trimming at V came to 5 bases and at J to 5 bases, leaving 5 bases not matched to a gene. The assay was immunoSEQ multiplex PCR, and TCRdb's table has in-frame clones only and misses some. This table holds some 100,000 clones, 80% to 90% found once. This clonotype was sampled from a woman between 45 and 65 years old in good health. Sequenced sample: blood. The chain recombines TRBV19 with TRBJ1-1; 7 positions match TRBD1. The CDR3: CASSEYRGTEAFF. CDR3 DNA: TGTGCCAGTAGTGAATACAGGGGAACTGAAGCTTTCTTT. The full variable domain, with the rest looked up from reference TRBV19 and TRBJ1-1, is DGGITQSPKYLFRKEGQNVTLSCEQNLNHDAMYWYRQDPGQGLRLIYYSQIVNDFQKGDIAEGYSVSREKKESFPLTVTSAQKNPTAFYLCASSEYRGTEAFFGQGTRLTVV.